A single sample is the source of the 8 T cell receptor beta chains below, sequenced in a study of cytomegalovirus exposure and HLA in healthy donors. PCR used 60 Vbeta primers and 13 Jbeta primers. Here immunoSEQ multiplex PCR was the method, and the copy in TCRdb shows in-frame clones only, minus some. This sample carries about 120,000 clones, roughly 14% of them seen once, and the ten largest clones take about 1.9%. Input material: PBMCs. Source of these receptors: a woman between 18 and 30 years old in good health and CMV-seronegative.

This chain links TRBV29-1 with TRBJ2-4; D may be TRBD1 (6 bases). Trimming cost V 6 bases and J 0 bases, with 15 bases left between them. Germline V lookup: CDR1 SQVTM, CDR2 ANQGSEA. The CDR3 runs to 15 residues. CDR3 nucleotide sequence: TGCAGCGTAAATGGGGGCGGACTAGCCAAAAACATTCAGTACTTC. It is translated as CSVNGGGLAKNIQYF. Complete variable domain (other parts from reference TRBV29-1 and TRBJ2-4): SAVISQKPSRDICQRGTSLTIQCQVDSQVTMMFWYRQQPGQSLTLIATANQGSEATYESGFVIDKFPISRPNLTFSTLTVSNMSPEDSSIYLCSVNGGGLAKNIQYFGAGTRLSVL.

The V and J genes are TRBV30 and TRBJ1-5, with 10 bases that match TRBD1. This CDR3 is 14 amino acids long. The germline V gene has CDR1 GTSNPN and CDR2 SVGIG (reference sequence). J lost 6 bases, V lost 1 base, and 3 bases had no gene match. This chain's CDR3 is CAWSGDRGSQPQHF. The CDR3 DNA reads TGTGCCTGGAGTGGGGACAGGGGCTCTCAGCCCCAGCATTTT. Complete variable domain (other parts from reference TRBV30 and TRBJ1-5): SQTIHQWPATLVQPVGSPLSLECTVEGTSNPNLYWYRQAAGRGLQLLFYSVGIGQISSEVPQNLSASRPQDRQFILSSKKLLLSDSGFYLCAWSGDRGSQPQHFGDGTRLSIL.

This clone was counted a few times. The chain combines TRBV6-5 with TRBJ1-2; 8 nucleotides match TRBD1. Unmatched junction bases numbered 12, after V lost 8 bases and J lost 4 bases. Per germline, CDR1 MNHEY and CDR2 SVGAGI. The CDR3 spans 15 residues. CDR3 sequence (DNA): TGTGCCAGCGCCAGGGGCGGGGGACAGGTCTATGGCTACACCTTC. It encodes CASARGGGQVYGYTF.

The sample holds a few counts of this clone. The rearrangement joins TRBV5-1 to TRBJ2-1, with 7 bases that match TRBD1. There are 16 residues in the CDR3. Germline V gives CDR1 SGHRS, CDR2 YFSETQ. Trimming took 4 bases from V and 8 from J; bases not matched to a gene: 15. CDR3 sequence: CASSPSVDRSVDEQFF. CDR3 DNA sequence: TGCGCCAGCAGCCCTTCCGTGGACAGGAGTGTTGATGAGCAGTTCTTC. Complete variable domain (other parts from reference TRBV5-1 and TRBJ2-1): KAGVTQTPRYLIKTRGQQVTLSCSPISGHRSVSWYQQTPGQGLQFLFEYFSETQRNKGNFPGRFSGRQFSNSRSEMNVSTLELGDSALYLCASSPSVDRSVDEQFFGPGTRLTVL.

This clone occurred a few times. V and J are TRBV6-1 and TRBJ1-5; D ambiguous. There are 13 residues in the CDR3. V shed 4 bases and J shed 4 bases, with 8 bases lying between them. Germline V lookup: CDR1 MNHNS, CDR2 SASEGT. The DNA of the CDR3 is TGTGCCAGCAGTGTTAGAGGAAATCAGCCCCAGCATTTT. This codes for CASSVRGNQPQHF.

This clone was counted ten times or more. This rearrangement joins TRBV27 to TRBJ1-1; unclear D gene. Trimming stripped 7 bases from V and 4 bases from J, with 13 bases between. From germline, CDR1 is MNHEY and CDR2 SMNVEV (reference sequence). This CDR3 is built from 13 residues. The CDR3 nucleotides read TGTGCCAGCAAACGGGTGGGTGGCACTGAAGCTTTCTTT. It translates to CASKRVGGTEAFF.

The CDR3 reads CASSYVAGIVGDEQFF. The CDR3 DNA reads TGTGCCAGCAGTTACGTAGCGGGCATAGTCGGTGATGAGCAGTTCTTC. The chain carries TRBV6-6 and TRBJ2-1, with 7 nucleotides matching TRBD2. With V trimmed by 2 bases and J by 8 bases, 12 bases remained unmatched. Looked up from germline, CDR1 is MNHNY and CDR2 is SVGAGI (reference sequence). The CDR3 sequence is 16 residues long.

This clone came up a few times. The chain joins TRBV6-1 to TRBJ2-7, with D unclear. Trimming shortened V by 7 bases and J by 0 bases, and 10 bases separated the two germline ends. CDR3 length: 13 residues. Germline CDR1 MNHNS, CDR2 SASEGT. For the CDR3, the DNA is TGTGCCAGCACCGCGATGAGCTCCTACGAGCAGTACTTC. Its protein product is CASTAMSSYEQYF.